The 19 T cell receptor beta chains in this list originate from one sample, sequenced in a study of T cell responses to AZD1222 COVID-19 vaccine (dated by TCRdb to about 2021). Libraries were built with the immunoSEQ multiplex PCR assay. TCRdb retrieved this table from immuneACCESS and kept in-frame rearrangements only. Not all clones are present; in checked studies, unresolved V genes account for under half, and no reason is known for the remainder. The sample contains around 120,000 clones, around 83% of them found a single time. Of the sample, around 17% is held by the ten largest clones. Per the publication, the time point label means: about 28 days (+/-7) after the second vaccine dose. Source: peripheral blood, taken 28 days after the second AZD1222 dose. Receptors were obtained from an adult who received the AZD1222 COVID-19 vaccine.

The J gene is TRBJ1-5, the V gene TRBV24-1; no clear D gene. The CDR3 consists of 15 residues. Germline V gene sequence: CDR1 KGHDR, CDR2 SFDVKD. Trimming removed 4 bases from V and 7 bases from J, with 16 bases in between. The CDR3 coding sequence is TGTGCCACCAGTGAGCCAACGTGGGGTGGGCAGCCCCAGCATTTT. Its protein product is CATSEPTWGGQPQHF.

This chain uses TRBV10-2 with TRBJ1-1; no clear D. Germline V gene data show CDR1 as WSHSY and CDR2 as SAAADI. CDR3 length: 12 residues. V lost 8 bases and J 1 base, leaving 8 bases between the germline ends. The CDR3 DNA is TGCGCCAGCTCGTTCGGGAACACTGAAGCTTTCTTT. Translating it yields CASSFGNTEAFF.

The chain carries TRBV2 and TRBJ1-1; perhaps TRBD1 as D (6 bases). Looked up from germline, CDR1 is SNHLY and CDR2 is FYNNEI. V gave up 8 bases and J gave up 4 bases, with 14 bases separating them. This CDR3 contains 13 residues. The CDR3 nucleotides read TGTGCCAGCGGCCACAGGGTAGGCACTGAAGCTTTCTTT. Translation gives CASGHRVGTEAFF.

The chain couples TRBV7-2 to TRBJ2-5, with 15 bases aligning to TRBD2. The length of the CDR3 is 15 residues. Per germline, CDR1 SGHTA and CDR2 FQGNSA. V lost 4 bases, J lost 5 bases, and 2 bases stayed unmatched. The CDR3 is CASSSGTSGGETQYF. CDR3 bases: TGTGCCAGCAGCTCCGGGACTAGCGGGGGGGAGACCCAGTACTTC.

This rearrangement joins TRBV5-1 to TRBJ1-6; no reliable D call. Trimming took 3 bases from V and 8 from J, leaving 9 bases between them. The CDR3 has 13 residues. Per germline, CDR1 SGHRS and CDR2 YFSETQ. The CDR3 here is CASSSGTDSPLHF. The CDR3 nucleotides read TGCGCCAGCAGCTCCGGAACGGATTCACCCCTCCACTTT.

This clone was recorded only once. The V and J genes are TRBV28 and TRBJ2-1, with 10 bases aligning to TRBD1. This CDR3 contains 15 residues. Germline CDR1 MDHEN, CDR2 SYDVKM. With 7 bases clipped from V and 3 bases from J, the junction kept 6 bases outside the gene matches. CDR3 in amino acids: CASTMGQGRYNEQFF. The DNA of the CDR3 is TGTGCCAGCACCATGGGACAGGGGCGCTACAATGAGCAGTTCTTC. The full variable domain, completed using reference TRBV28 and TRBJ2-1, is DVKVTQSSRYLVKRTGEKVFLECVQDMDHENMFWYRQDPGLGLRLIYFSYDVKMKEKGDIPEGYSVSREKKERFSLILESASTNQTSMYLCASTMGQGRYNEQFFGPGTRLTVL.

V is TRBV6-1 and J is TRBJ1-1; 7 nucleotides line up with TRBD1. CDR3 length equals 14 residues. Per the germline V gene, CDR1 is MNHNS and CDR2 is SASEGT. V gave up 2 bases and J gave up 4 bases; unmatched junction bases: 4. The CDR3 bases are TGTGCCAGCAGTGAAAACAGGGGATTCACTGAAGCTTTCTTT. Translation: CASSENRGFTEAFF.

The rearrangement links TRBV11-2 to TRBJ2-1; a possible D gene is TRBD2 (5 bases). V shed 2 bases and J shed 5 bases, with 13 bases lying between them. Germline V gives CDR1 SGHAT, CDR2 FQNNGV. CDR3 length: 15 amino acids. As DNA, the CDR3 is TGTGCCAGCAGCTTAATGCTTGGGGAGAACAATGAGCAGTTCTTC. This translates into CASSLMLGENNEQFF.

The rearrangement links TRBV6-5 to TRBJ1-1; D gene ambiguous. Germline V gives CDR1 MNHEY, CDR2 SVGAGI. The ends were cut back, 0 bases at V and 3 bases at J, with 8 bases in the middle. This CDR3 has 14 amino acids. The CDR3 protein is CASSYSRRDTEAFF. CDR3 nucleotides: TGTGCCAGCAGTTACTCGAGGAGGGACACTGAAGCTTTCTTT.

The chain uses TRBV6-5 and TRBJ2-7; tentative D call: TRBD2 (6 bases). Between the trimmed V and J ends, which lost 2 bases and 4 bases, there was a span of 12 bases. CDR3 length: 14 residues. The germline V gene has CDR1 MNHEY and CDR2 SVGAGI. CDR3 protein: CASSYGLGGYEQYF. CDR3 sequence (DNA): TGTGCCAGCAGTTACGGACTTGGGGGGTACGAGCAGTACTTC.

J is TRBJ1-4 and V is TRBV28; D might be TRBD1 (6 bases). The germline V gene encodes CDR1 MDHEN and CDR2 SYDVKM. The V end was cut by 3 bases, the J end by 4 bases, with 9 bases between. The CDR3 covers 14 residues. This CDR3 is CASSFRGDNEKLFF. CDR3 DNA sequence: TGTGCCAGCAGTTTTAGGGGGGATAATGAAAAACTGTTTTTT.

This chain joins TRBV29-1 and TRBJ2-7, with 11 bases that match TRBD2. This CDR3 is built from 12 residues. Germline CDR1 reads SQVTM; CDR2 reads ANQGSEA. The J segment lost 6 bases and the V segment lost 4 bases, leaving 2 bases of the junction unmatched. The CDR3 DNA follows: TGCAGCGTTGTAGCGGGAGGGTCCGAGCAGTACTTC. Amino acids: CSVVAGGSEQYF.

The chain is built from TRBV19 and TRBJ2-3; D is ambiguous. Germline assignment: CDR1 LNHDA and CDR2 SQIVND (reference sequence). This CDR3 is 13 amino acids long. Trimming stripped 5 bases from V and 6 bases from J, with 12 bases between. The CDR3 spells CASSPEEWDTQYF. CDR3 DNA: TGTGCCAGTAGTCCCGAGGAGTGGGATACGCAGTATTTT.

CDR3 residues: CASSLGGARGNTIYF. For the CDR3, the DNA is TGTGCCAGCAGCTTGGGGGGTGCCCGCGGAAACACCATATATTTT. The V and J genes are TRBV11-3 and TRBJ1-3, with a possible D match to TRBD1 (5 bases). Trimming pared 3 bases from V and 4 bases from J, leaving 13 bases between. The CDR3 has 15 residues. Germline V gives CDR1 SGHNT, CDR2 YENEEA.

The V gene is TRBV6-2 or TRBV6-3, the J gene TRBJ2-2; D perhaps matches TRBD2 (5 bases). The V and J ends lost 2 bases and 0 bases respectively, with 7 bases between them. Per the germline V gene, CDR1 is MNHEY and CDR2 is SVGEGT. The CDR3 contains 15 residues. The chain's CDR3 is CASSYGLTNTGELFF. Here the CDR3 DNA reads TGTGCCAGCAGTTACGGACTTACGAACACCGGGGAGCTGTTTTTT.

V gene TRBV7-3 combines with J gene TRBJ2-1; D uncertain. This CDR3 has 13 amino acids. The germline V gene has CDR1 SGHTA and CDR2 FQGTGA. Trimming removed 4 bases at V and 4 bases at J, with 8 bases between. The CDR3 protein is CASSSPGYNEQFF. The DNA for the CDR3 is TGTGCCAGCAGCTCCCCAGGTTACAATGAGCAGTTCTTC.

The CDR3: CASSPRQGVSYEQYF. In nucleotides, the CDR3 is TGTGCCAGCAGTCCCAGACAGGGTGTCTCCTACGAGCAGTACTTC. The chain uses TRBV27 and TRBJ2-7; 7 nucleotides agree with TRBD1. Germline-derived CDR1 and CDR2 are MNHEY and SMNVEV (reference sequence). V lost 5 bases and J lost 0; bases outside the gene matches: 7. The CDR3 is 15 amino acids.

This chain connects TRBV21-1 to TRBJ2-5; the D segment call TRBD1 is taken from the table without a DNA check. TRBV21-1 is an annotated pseudogene. The CDR3 sequence is 13 residues long. CDR3 protein: CASRTGARETQYF. Written as DNA, the CDR3 is TGTGCCAGCAGGACAGGGGCTCGAGAGACCCAGTACTTC.

Written as DNA, the CDR3 is TGCGCCAGCAGCTTGCCCGTCCGGAACACTGAAGCTTTCTTT. This translates into CASSLPVRNTEAFF. The chain is built from TRBV5-1 and TRBJ1-1, with D unresolved. From germline, CDR1 is SGHRS and CDR2 YFSETQ. The CDR3 covers 14 residues. V was cut by 1 base and J by 1 base, with 8 bases left in between.